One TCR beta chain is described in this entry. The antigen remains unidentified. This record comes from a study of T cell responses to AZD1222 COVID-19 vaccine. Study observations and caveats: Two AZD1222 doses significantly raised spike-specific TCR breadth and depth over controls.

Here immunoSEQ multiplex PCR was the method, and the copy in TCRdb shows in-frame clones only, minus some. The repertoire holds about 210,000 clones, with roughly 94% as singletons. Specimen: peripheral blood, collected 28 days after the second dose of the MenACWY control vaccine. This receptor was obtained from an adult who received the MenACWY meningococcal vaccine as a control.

The CDR3 reads CASSRTLQGNTEAFF. DNA for the CDR3: TGTGCCAGCAGCCGGACACTACAGGGCAACACTGAAGCTTTCTTT. The chain couples TRBV7-9 to TRBJ1-1; D is possibly TRBD1 (6 bases). Per the germline V gene, CDR1 is SEHNR and CDR2 is FQNEAQ (reference sequence). The CDR3 has 15 residues. V was pared by 5 bases and J by 2 bases, with 15 bases between.